This T cell receptor (beta chain) was identified during a study of blood T cell repertoires in COVID-19. Study context: The United States, Italy and Spain were the sources of the acute and convalescent COVID-19 samples. Sources were T cells, B-cell-depleted T cells, or PBMCs; the material itself was cDNA or gDNA.

Original methodology: Nucleated cell number was recorded as an estimate derived from reference gene primer amplification. Assay used: immunoSEQ multiplex PCR; TCRdb lists only in-frame clones, some missing. V and J calls and clone size are copied from that table; D and trimming were computed from the DNA. The table records 25,000 to 35,000 clones, more than 90% of them present only once. What was sequenced was peripheral blood. The source is a human donor in a cohort sampled during active COVID-19.

DNA of the CDR3: TGTGCCAGCAGTCACTTAGCGGGAGCGTCAGAGGGGGAGCTGTTTTTT. This translates into CASSHLAGASEGELFF. This chain joins TRBV6-5 and TRBJ2-2; 9 nucleotides agree with TRBD2. Trimming took 5 bases from V and 8 from J; bases not matched to a gene: 12. This CDR3 contains 16 residues. Germline V CDR1 and CDR2: MNHEY, SVGAGI.